This T cell receptor (beta chain) was obtained from a study of response to subunit inactivated influenza vaccine. Notes on the study in general: There was a suggestion from the authors that each seasonal influenza vaccination recruits few new T cells.

Concerning this clonotype: What it recognizes is unknown.

There are 14 residues in the CDR3. J lost 7 bases, V lost 6 bases, and 8 bases had no gene match. CDR1 is ENHRY, CDR2 SYGVKD, per germline. TCRdb reanalysed the RT-PCR reads using MiXCR and keeps one entry per CDR3 protein. The repertoire has 400,000 to 650,000 distinct CDR3 sequences, around 7.7% of them found once; the top ten carry around 13%. This TCR was recovered from a man between 50 and 75 years old who received an inactivated influenza vaccine. The genes are TRBV10-3 and TRBJ2-7; 11 bases match TRBD2. This material consisted of PBMCs from blood, taken around 25 months after vaccination. CDR3: CAIRTSGAAGEQYF. CDR3 coding DNA: TGTGCCATCAGGACTAGCGGGGCTGCGGGTGAGCAGTACTTC.